The 15 T cell receptor beta chains given below trace back to one sample, sequenced in a study of CD8+ T cells in alopecia areata. The treatment denotes: oral pan-JAK inhibitor, 5-10 mg twice daily. TCR sequencing used cDNA made by reverse transcription of extracted RNA. Here immunoSEQ multiplex PCR was the method, and the copy in TCRdb shows in-frame clones only, minus some. This sample has 180,000 or so clones, with about 51% found just once. The specimen comprised CD8+ T cells sorted from blood, sampled around week 53, from a patient treated with tofacitinib. The source is a human donor with alopecia areata.

The V gene is TRBV30, the J gene TRBJ2-7; TRBD1 agrees at 10 bases. Germline CDR1 reads GTSNPN; CDR2 reads SVGIG (reference sequence). This CDR3 is built from 13 residues. The V gene end was trimmed by 5 bases and the J gene end by 2 bases; junction bases not matched to a gene: 3. The chain's CDR3 is CAWDRGPPYEQYF. The CDR3 DNA reads as TGTGCCTGGGACAGGGGGCCCCCCTACGAGCAGTACTTC.

The chain combines TRBV4-2 with TRBJ1-6; D is possibly TRBD1 (5 bases). V shed 1 base and J shed 7 bases, with 14 bases lying between them. The CDR3 contains 16 residues. Germline CDR1 reads LGHNA; CDR2 reads YNFKEQ. CDR3 sequence: CASSQVEGAQNSPLHF. DNA of the CDR3: TGTGCCAGCAGCCAAGTTGAAGGGGCCCAGAATTCACCCCTCCACTTT.

This clone has more than one count but fewer than ten. This chain links TRBV30 with TRBJ1-2; possible D gene TRBD1, 5 bases. The CDR3 is 14 residues long. Trimming took 7 bases from V and 6 from J, leaving 21 bases between them. In germline, CDR1 is GTSNPN, CDR2 SVGIG (reference sequence). CDR3: CASLGGRELDGYTF. The DNA of the CDR3 is TGTGCCTCCCTTGGCGGCAGGGAGTTGGATGGCTACACCTTC.

V is TRBV11-2 and J is TRBJ1-1, with TRBD1 matching 9 bases. Germline CDR1 is SGHAT and CDR2 is FQNNGV. V dropped 5 bases and J dropped 8; count of bases not matched to a gene: 15. The CDR3 is 16 amino acids. The CDR3 here is CASSPATGTGLPEAFF. The CDR3 nucleotides read TGTGCCAGCAGCCCGGCTACCGGGACAGGGCTTCCCGAAGCTTTCTTT.

The gene calls are TRBV5-1 and TRBJ1-4; TRBD1 matches 7 bases. The germline CDR1 and CDR2 sequences are SGHRS and YFSETQ. V lost 0 bases and J lost 1; bases outside the gene matches: 6. The CDR3 is 17 amino acids. CDR3 nucleotide sequence: TGCGCCAGCAGCTTGGTGGGACAGAGAGGAACTAATGAAAAACTGTTTTTT. Encoded protein: CASSLVGQRGTNEKLFF.

This chain links TRBV6-5 with TRBJ1-2; TRBD1 is a possible D gene (5 bases). The CDR3 covers 14 residues. Germline CDR1 and CDR2: MNHEY and SVGAGI. Trimming left V 8 bases short and J 1 base short, with 14 bases between. CDR3 in DNA: TGTGCCAGCGGGCGGACATCGCTTAACTATGGCTACACCTTC. Translating it yields CASGRTSLNYGYTF.

This clone was found a few times. V usage is TRBV13 and J usage is TRBJ1-1; D uncertain. Germline loops: CDR1 PRHDT, CDR2 FYEKMQ (reference sequence). The CDR3 sequence is 12 residues long. Trimming took 4 bases from V and 5 from J, leaving 8 bases between them. CDR3 nucleotides: TGTGCCAGCAGCTCTGAGAGGACTGAAGCTTTCTTT. It encodes CASSSERTEAFF.

V gene TRBV27 combines with J gene TRBJ2-7; 9 bases line up with TRBD2. Per germline, CDR1 MNHEY and CDR2 SMNVEV (reference sequence). The CDR3 is made up of 14 amino acids. V was pared by 3 bases and J by 2 bases, with 2 bases of the junction left unmatched. The CDR3 reads CASSFGGGAYEQYF. CDR3 nucleotides: TGTGCCAGCAGTTTCGGCGGGGGGGCCTACGAGCAGTACTTC.

This sequence joins TRBV13 and TRBJ1-1, with 8 nucleotides matching TRBD1. Per the germline V gene, CDR1 is PRHDT and CDR2 is FYEKMQ (reference sequence). The CDR3 extends over 15 amino acids. The V gene end was trimmed by 5 bases and the J gene end by 0 bases; junction bases not matched to a gene: 5. The CDR3 DNA follows: TGTGCCAGCAGCACCTTGACAGGGGTGAACACTGAAGCTTTCTTT. Translation gives CASSTLTGVNTEAFF.

The chain carries TRBV2 and TRBJ2-1; D gene unclear. The CDR3 loop spans 13 amino acids. The ends were cut back, 7 bases at V and 6 bases at J, with 13 bases in the middle. Germline V gene lookup returns CDR1 SNHLY and CDR2 FYNNEI. CDR3 coding DNA: TGTGCCAGCAAGAGCCCCAGGTCCAATGAGCAGTTCTTC. Its translation is CASKSPRSNEQFF.

Concerning this clone: It is unclear where the CDR3 begins or ends on the DNA, so no DNA is shown, and the CDR3 is as TCRdb lists it. The chain links TRBV27 to TRBJ2-1. The germline CDR1 and CDR2 sequences are MNHEY and SMNVEV (reference sequence). The CDR3 comprises 11 residues, both ends counted. The CDR3 sequence is CASYFGNEQFF.

The table lists this clone with a few counts. This sequence joins TRBV4-3 and TRBJ2-6, with D perhaps matching TRBD1 (5 bases). Germline CDR1 LGHNA, CDR2 YSLEER. This CDR3 is 15 amino acids long. V gave up 3 bases and J gave up 2 bases, with 8 bases separating them. The CDR3 DNA is TGCGCCAGCAGCCACGAAGGGGCTGGGGCCAACGTCCTGACTTTC. As protein: CASSHEGAGANVLTF.

This sequence joins TRBV6-5 and TRBJ2-3, with 7 bases identical to TRBD2. V gave up 2 bases and J gave up 5 bases; unmatched junction bases: 4. Germline assignment: CDR1 MNHEY and CDR2 SVGAGI. This CDR3 spans 14 amino acids. The CDR3 here is CASSYSGAVDTQYF. DNA of the CDR3: TGTGCCAGCAGTTACAGCGGGGCGGTAGATACGCAGTATTTT.

The chain combines TRBV14 with TRBJ2-3; the D gene is possibly TRBD2 (7 bases). Trimming shortened V by 3 bases and J by 7 bases, and 17 bases separated the two germline ends. Germline values: CDR1 SGHDN, CDR2 FVKESK. The CDR3 runs 15 residues. The CDR3 DNA reads as TGTGCCAGCAGCCAGGCCGGGGGGCGCGGGAATACGCAGTATTTT. The encoded protein is CASSQAGGRGNTQYF.

The chain has TRBV15 and TRBJ2-1, with 7 bases identical to TRBD1. This CDR3 is 13 amino acids long. Germline V lookup: CDR1 LNHNV, CDR2 YYDKDF (reference sequence). After removal of 9 bases from V and 9 bases from J, the junction contained 11 bases not matched to a gene. The CDR3 nucleotides are TGTGCCACTGCACAGGGGCCAGAGGTTGAGCAGTTCTTC. Translated, it gives CATAQGPEVEQFF.